Below are 6 T cell receptor beta chains sequenced from a single sample in a study of post-analysis software for immune sequencing data. Study-level points and caveats: Patients carried 5 or 6 TRBV segments more frequently than controls did, and TRBV5-6, TRBV5-1 and TRBV20-1 were among them.

Prepared TCR beta cDNA libraries contained unique molecular identifiers. TCRdb redid the calling of the PCR reads with MiXCR, one entry per CDR3 protein. Here the sample spans about 620,000 distinct CDR3 sequences, 44% being singletons. Antigens of these TCRs are unknown. Input material: blood. These receptors all stem from a girl aged 10 to 17 with multiple sclerosis.

This chain links TRBV3-1 with TRBJ1-2; TRBD1 might be the D (5 bases). The CDR3 length is 14 residues. Per germline, CDR1 LGHDT and CDR2 YNNKEL (reference sequence). V lost 1 base, J lost 7 bases, and 13 bases lay in between. This CDR3 is CASSQGGQGGGYTF. The CDR3 nucleotides read TGTGCCAGCAGCCAAGGAGGGCAGGGTGGTGGCTACACCTTC. Complete variable domain (other parts from reference TRBV3-1 and TRBJ1-2): DTAVSQTPKYLVTQMGNDKSIKCEQNLGHDTMYWYKQDSKKFLKIMFSYNNKELIINETVPNRFSPKSPDKAHLNLHINSLELGDSAVYFCASSQGGQGGGYTFGSGTRLTVV.

The CDR3, as DNA: TGCGCCAGCAGCCACCTGGGACAGGTCAATCAGCCCCAGCATTTT. Residues: CASSHLGQVNQPQHF. The V and J genes are TRBV4-1 and TRBJ1-5; the match to TRBD1 covers 8 bases. Trimming took 3 bases from V and 3 from J; bases not matched to a gene: 4. Germline CDR1 and CDR2: MGHRA and YSYEKL. The CDR3 consists of 15 residues.

Here the CDR3 DNA reads TGTGCCAGCAGCCCAGGGGAACGGACTAATGAAAAACTGTTTTTT. It specifies CASSPGERTNEKLFF. The chain recombines TRBV11-2 with TRBJ1-4, with D perhaps matching TRBD1 (6 bases). Germline V lookup: CDR1 SGHAT, CDR2 FQNNGV. Trimming pared 5 bases from V and 2 bases from J, leaving 12 bases between. This CDR3 comprises 15 residues.

V and J are TRBV2 and TRBJ1-5; D is undetermined. This CDR3 has 16 amino acids. Trimming removed 6 bases at V and 2 bases at J, with 17 bases between. The germline V gene has CDR1 SNHLY and CDR2 FYNNEI. The CDR3 nucleotides are TGTGCCAGCAGCGAGGATCGGACGCGACGCAATCAGCCCCAGCATTTT. Translation: CASSEDRTRRNQPQHF.

The chain has TRBV5-1 and TRBJ1-2; the match to TRBD1 covers 7 bases. This CDR3 has 17 residues. From germline, CDR1 is SGHRS and CDR2 YFSETQ. The V gene end was trimmed by 4 bases and the J gene end by 0 bases; junction bases not matched to a gene: 12. The chain's CDR3 is CASSMPLRQGANYGYTF. CDR3 bases: TGCGCCAGCAGCATGCCTCTACGACAGGGTGCTAACTATGGCTACACCTTC. The full variable domain, in which reference TRBV5-1 and TRBJ1-2 provide the parts outside the CDR3, is KAGVTQTPRYLIKTRGQQVTLSCSPISGHRSVSWYQQTPGQGLQFLFEYFSETQRNKGNFPGRFSGRQFSNSRSEMNVSTLELGDSALYLCASSMPLRQGANYGYTFGSGTRLTVV.

The rearrangement joins TRBV12-3 or TRBV12-4 to TRBJ1-4, with TRBD1 as a possible D gene (5 bases). The CDR3 contains 15 residues. V was cut by 3 bases and J by 2 bases, with 10 bases left in between. Here the CDR3 reads CASSFGGSTNEKLFF. The CDR3 DNA reads as TGTGCCAGCAGTTTTGGGGGAAGCACTAATGAAAAACTGTTTTTT.